Below are 10 T cell receptor beta chains sequenced from a single sample in a study of cytomegalovirus exposure and HLA in healthy donors (dated by TCRdb to 2016 to 2017). Libraries came from the immunoSEQ multiplex PCR assay. A mixture of 60 forward primers for TCR Vbeta segments and 13 reverse primers for TCR Jbeta segments was used in the multiplex PCR. The immuneACCESS repertoire file appears here via TCRdb, limited to in-frame rearrangements. These files lack a portion of the clones; in checked studies, under half of the deficit traces to unresolved V genes, and the cause of the others is not known. The sample yields about 160,000 clones; over 75% were counted once. Together, the top ten hold around 0.97% of the sample. Sequencing was performed on PBMCs. Receptors were obtained from a woman between 45 and 60 years old in good health and CMV-seropositive.

This chain uses TRBV2 with TRBJ1-1; D perhaps matches TRBD1 (6 bases). CDR3 length: 15 amino acids. Trimming left V 6 bases short and J 5 bases short, with 19 bases between. Germline values: CDR1 SNHLY, CDR2 FYNNEI. The CDR3 DNA reads as TGTGCCAGCAGGGCCCGGGGAGGGGGATGGACTGAAGCTTTCTTT. Protein product: CASRARGGGWTEAFF.

J is TRBJ2-1 and V is TRBV28; TRBD2 matches 13 bases. The CDR3 is made up of 20 amino acids. The V gene end was trimmed by 4 bases and the J gene end by 4 bases; junction bases not matched to a gene: 16. CDR1 and CDR2 from the germline V gene are MDHEN and SYDVKM. CDR3 bases: TGTGCCAGCAGTTCCCCCTCTAATGGGGTACTAGCGGGGGGGTACAATGAGCAGTTCTTC. It translates to CASSSPSNGVLAGGYNEQFF.

The rearrangement links TRBV15 to TRBJ2-1, with D tentatively TRBD2 (6 bases). Trimming took 0 bases from V and 10 from J, leaving 16 bases between them. Germline CDR1 is LNHNV and CDR2 is YYDKDF (reference sequence). The CDR3 consists of 15 residues. CDR3 amino acids: CATSRDTRGIKEQFF. In DNA, the CDR3 is TGTGCCACCAGCAGAGATACCCGGGGGATTAAGGAGCAGTTCTTC. Using reference TRBV15 and TRBJ2-1 for the parts outside the CDR3, the full variable domain is DAMVIQNPRYQVTQFGKPVTLSCSQTLNHNVMYWYQQKSSQAPKLLFHYYDKDFNNEADTPDNFQSRRPNTSFCFLDIRSPGLGDTAMYLCATSRDTRGIKEQFFGPGTRLTVL.

The rearrangement links TRBV5-1 to TRBJ2-2; D gene uncertain. V dropped 4 bases and J dropped 4 bases, with 8 bases sitting between them. CDR3 length equals 13 residues. CDR1 and CDR2 (germline): SGHRS, YFSETQ. The CDR3 loop is CASSQYTTGELFF. CDR3 nucleotide sequence: TGCGCCAGCAGCCAATACACCACCGGGGAGCTGTTTTTT.

The rearrangement links TRBV19 to TRBJ1-3; TRBD1 agrees at 10 bases. Germline V lookup: CDR1 LNHDA, CDR2 SQIVND (reference sequence). The junction had 5 bases not matched to a gene; V was cut back by 6 bases and J by 0 bases. The CDR3 length is 16 residues. CDR3 nucleotide sequence: TGTGCCAGTAGGAGGGACAGGGGACTCTCTGGAAACACCATATATTTT. Translation: CASRRDRGLSGNTIYF.

The CDR3 DNA reads TGTGCCAGCTCTGTGGGACAGGGGGAAACAGATACGCAGTATTTT. Translated, it gives CASSVGQGETDTQYF. V and J are TRBV9 and TRBJ2-3, with 11 positions matching TRBD1. V was clipped by 7 bases and J by 3 bases; unmatched bases: 7. CDR3 length equals 15 residues. Germline V gene sequence: CDR1 SGDLS, CDR2 YYNGEE. Supplemented by reference TRBV9 and TRBJ2-3, the full variable domain reads DSGVTQTPKHLITATGQRVTLRCSPRSGDLSVYWYQQSLDQGLQFLIQYYNGEERAKGNILERFSAQQFPDLHSELNLSSLELGDSALYFCASSVGQGETDTQYFGPGTRLTVL.

J is TRBJ2-2 and V is TRBV5-6; TRBD1 aligns across 7 bases. CDR1 and CDR2 from the germline V gene are SGHDT and YYEEEE. The CDR3 has 12 residues. Trimming at V came to 3 bases and at J to 8 bases, leaving 1 base not matched to a gene. The CDR3 DNA reads TGTGCCAGCAGCTCACAGGGGGGGGAGCTGTTTTTT. Encoded protein: CASSSQGGELFF.

The V gene is TRBV4-1, the J gene TRBJ1-1; 7 nucleotides align to TRBD1. The germline CDR1 and CDR2 sequences are MGHRA and YSYEKL. V was pared by 5 bases and J by 2 bases, with 8 bases of the junction left unmatched. The CDR3 consists of 15 residues. The CDR3 here is CASSAQTGLNTEAFF. The DNA for the CDR3 is TGCGCCAGCAGCGCGCAGACAGGGCTTAACACTGAAGCTTTCTTT.

This clone was counted once. This chain links TRBV5-6 with TRBJ2-7, with D unclear. CDR3 length: 13 amino acids. The V and J ends lost 4 bases and 3 bases respectively, with 11 bases between them. Germline assignment: CDR1 SGHDT and CDR2 YYEEEE. The CDR3 sequence: CASSGTTGYEQYF. The CDR3 DNA follows: TGTGCCAGCAGCGGAACGACGGGCTACGAGCAGTACTTC.

The chain joins TRBV4-1 to TRBJ2-7, with TRBD1 matching 10 bases. V shed 4 bases and J 4 bases; nucleotides not matched to a gene: 13. The CDR3 contains 17 residues. The V gene's germline CDR1 is MGHRA and CDR2 YSYEKL. The CDR3 coding sequence is TGCGCCAGCAGCCCCCGGACAGGGGGAATGCTTTGGTACGAGCAGTACTTC. Its protein product is CASSPRTGGMLWYEQYF.